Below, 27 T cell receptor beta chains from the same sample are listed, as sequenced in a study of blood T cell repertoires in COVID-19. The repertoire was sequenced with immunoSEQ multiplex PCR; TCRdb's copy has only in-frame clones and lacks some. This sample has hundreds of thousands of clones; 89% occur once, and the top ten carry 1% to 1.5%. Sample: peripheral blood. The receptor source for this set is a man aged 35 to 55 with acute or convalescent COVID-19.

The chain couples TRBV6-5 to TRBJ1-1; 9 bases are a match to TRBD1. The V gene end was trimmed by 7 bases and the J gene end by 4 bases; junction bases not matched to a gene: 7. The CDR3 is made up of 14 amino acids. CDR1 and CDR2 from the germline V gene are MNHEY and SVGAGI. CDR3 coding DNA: TGTGCCAGCACCAACAGGGGGCGAAGCACTGAAGCTTTCTTT. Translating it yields CASTNRGRSTEAFF.

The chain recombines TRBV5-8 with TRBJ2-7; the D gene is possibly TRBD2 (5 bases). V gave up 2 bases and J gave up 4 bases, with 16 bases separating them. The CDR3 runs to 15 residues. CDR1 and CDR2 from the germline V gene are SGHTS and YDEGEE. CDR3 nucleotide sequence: TGTGCCAGCAGCTTCCTCATCCGGACGGGGTACGAGCAGTACTTC. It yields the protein CASSFLIRTGYEQYF.

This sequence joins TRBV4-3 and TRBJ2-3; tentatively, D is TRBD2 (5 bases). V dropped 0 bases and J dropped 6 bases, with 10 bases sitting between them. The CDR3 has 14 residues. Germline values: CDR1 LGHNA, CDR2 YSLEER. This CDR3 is CASSQDTRPDTQYF. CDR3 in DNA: TGCGCCAGCAGCCAAGACACTAGGCCGGATACGCAGTATTTT.

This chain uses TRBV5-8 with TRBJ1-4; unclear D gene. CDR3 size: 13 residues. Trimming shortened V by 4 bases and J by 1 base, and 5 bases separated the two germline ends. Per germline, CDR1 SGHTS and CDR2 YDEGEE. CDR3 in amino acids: CASSIRTNEKLFF. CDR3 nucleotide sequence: TGTGCCAGCAGCATTCGAACTAATGAAAAACTGTTTTTT.

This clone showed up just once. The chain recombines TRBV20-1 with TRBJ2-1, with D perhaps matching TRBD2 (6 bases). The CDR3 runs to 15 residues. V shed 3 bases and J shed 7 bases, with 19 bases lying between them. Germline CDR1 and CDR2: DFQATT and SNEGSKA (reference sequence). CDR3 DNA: TGCAGTGCTAGTGTTGGGGCCCGGCGGGATAATGAGCAGTTCTTC. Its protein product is CSASVGARRDNEQFF.

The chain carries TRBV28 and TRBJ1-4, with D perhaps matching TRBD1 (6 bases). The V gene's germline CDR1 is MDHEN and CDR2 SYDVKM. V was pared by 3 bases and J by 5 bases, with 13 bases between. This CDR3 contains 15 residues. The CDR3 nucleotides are TGTGCCAGCAGTTTTGGTGGGACACACAATGAAAAACTGTTTTTT. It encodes CASSFGGTHNEKLFF.

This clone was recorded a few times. The CDR3 reads CASSGGRGSNQPQHF. CDR3 sequence (DNA): TGTGCCAGCAGTGGTGGCAGGGGATCTAATCAGCCCCAGCATTTT. The chain has TRBV2 and TRBJ1-5, with D maybe TRBD1 (6 bases). The germline V gene has CDR1 SNHLY and CDR2 FYNNEI. The CDR3 is 15 amino acids. Trimming left V 4 bases short and J 4 bases short, with 14 bases between.

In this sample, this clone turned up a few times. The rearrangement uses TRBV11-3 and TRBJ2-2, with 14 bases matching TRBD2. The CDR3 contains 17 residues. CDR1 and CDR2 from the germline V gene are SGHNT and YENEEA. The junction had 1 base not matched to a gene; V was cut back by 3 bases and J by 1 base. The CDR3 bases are TGTGCCAGCAGCTTTGGGACTAGCGGGGGGAACACCGGGGAGCTGTTTTTT. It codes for CASSFGTSGGNTGELFF.

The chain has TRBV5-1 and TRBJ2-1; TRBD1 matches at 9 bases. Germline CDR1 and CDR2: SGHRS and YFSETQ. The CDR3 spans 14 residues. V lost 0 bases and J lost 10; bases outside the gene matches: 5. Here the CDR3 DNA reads TGCGCCAGCAGCTTGGAAGGACAGGGGAGCGAGCAGTTCTTC. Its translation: CASSLEGQGSEQFF. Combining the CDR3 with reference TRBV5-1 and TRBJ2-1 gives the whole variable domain KAGVTQTPRYLIKTRGQQVTLSCSPISGHRSVSWYQQTPGQGLQFLFEYFSETQRNKGNFPGRFSGRQFSNSRSEMNVSTLELGDSALYLCASSLEGQGSEQFFGPGTRLTVL.

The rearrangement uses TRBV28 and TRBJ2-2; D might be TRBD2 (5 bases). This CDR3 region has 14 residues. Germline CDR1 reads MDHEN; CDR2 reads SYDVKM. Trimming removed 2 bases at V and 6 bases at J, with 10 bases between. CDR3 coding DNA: TGTGCCAGCAGTTTAGCCGAAGCGGCCGGGGAGCTGTTTTTT. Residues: CASSLAEAAGELFF.

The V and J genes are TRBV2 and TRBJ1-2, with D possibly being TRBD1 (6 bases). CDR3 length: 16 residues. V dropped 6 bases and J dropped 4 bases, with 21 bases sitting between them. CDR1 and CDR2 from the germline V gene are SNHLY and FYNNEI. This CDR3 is CASSRSQGLIAYGYTF. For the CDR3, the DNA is TGTGCCAGCAGCCGAAGCCAGGGGTTGATCGCCTATGGCTACACCTTC.

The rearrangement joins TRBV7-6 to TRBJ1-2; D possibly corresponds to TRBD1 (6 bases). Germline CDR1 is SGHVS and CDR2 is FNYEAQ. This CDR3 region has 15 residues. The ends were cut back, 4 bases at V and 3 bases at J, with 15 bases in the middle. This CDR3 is CASSSFRDKHYGYTF. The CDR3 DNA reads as TGTGCCAGCAGCTCCTTCCGGGACAAGCACTATGGCTACACCTTC.

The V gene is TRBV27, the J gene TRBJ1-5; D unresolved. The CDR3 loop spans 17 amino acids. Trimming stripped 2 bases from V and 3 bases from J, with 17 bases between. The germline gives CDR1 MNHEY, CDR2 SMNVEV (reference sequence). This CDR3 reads CASSLATPQALNQPQHF. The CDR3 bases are TGTGCCAGCAGTTTAGCCACGCCCCAGGCCCTCAATCAGCCCCAGCATTTT.

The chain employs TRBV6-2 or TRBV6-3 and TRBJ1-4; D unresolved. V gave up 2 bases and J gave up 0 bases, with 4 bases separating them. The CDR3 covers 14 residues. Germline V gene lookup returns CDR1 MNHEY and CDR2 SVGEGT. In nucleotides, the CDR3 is TGTGCCAGCAGTTACGGGCCAACTAATGAAAAACTGTTTTTT. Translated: CASSYGPTNEKLFF.

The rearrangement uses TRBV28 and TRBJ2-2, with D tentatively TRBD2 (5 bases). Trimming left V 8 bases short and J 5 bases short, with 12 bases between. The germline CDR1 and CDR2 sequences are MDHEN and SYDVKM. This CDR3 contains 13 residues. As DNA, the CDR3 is TGTGCCAGCTCCAGTGGCGGGACCGGGGAGCTGTTTTTT. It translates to CASSSGGTGELFF. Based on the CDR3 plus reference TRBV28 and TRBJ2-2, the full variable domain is DVKVTQSSRYLVKRTGEKVFLECVQDMDHENMFWYRQDPGLGLRLIYFSYDVKMKEKGDIPEGYSVSREKKERFSLILESASTNQTSMYLCASSSGGTGELFFGEGSRLTVL.

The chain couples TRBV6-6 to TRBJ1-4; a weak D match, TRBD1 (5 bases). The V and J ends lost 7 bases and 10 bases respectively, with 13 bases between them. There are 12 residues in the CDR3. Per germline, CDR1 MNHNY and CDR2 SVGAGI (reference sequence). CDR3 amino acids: CASTVDSTKLFF. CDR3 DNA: TGTGCCAGCACCGTAGACAGTACAAAACTGTTTTTT.

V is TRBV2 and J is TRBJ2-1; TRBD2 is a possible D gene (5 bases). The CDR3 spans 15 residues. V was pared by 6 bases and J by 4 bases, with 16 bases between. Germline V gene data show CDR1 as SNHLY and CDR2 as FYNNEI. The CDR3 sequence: CASSRSADRYNEQFF. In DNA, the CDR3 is TGTGCCAGCAGCCGCTCAGCGGATAGGTACAATGAGCAGTTCTTC.

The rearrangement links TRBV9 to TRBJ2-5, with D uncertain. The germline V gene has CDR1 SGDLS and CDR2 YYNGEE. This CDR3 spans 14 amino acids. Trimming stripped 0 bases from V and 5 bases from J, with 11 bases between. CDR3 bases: TGTGCCAGCAGCGTAGGGGTTAGCTCGGAGACCCAGTACTTC. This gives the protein CASSVGVSSETQYF. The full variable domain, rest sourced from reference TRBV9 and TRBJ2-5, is DSGVTQTPKHLITATGQRVTLRCSPRSGDLSVYWYQQSLDQGLQFLIQYYNGEERAKGNILERFSAQQFPDLHSELNLSSLELGDSALYFCASSVGVSSETQYFGPGTRLLVL.

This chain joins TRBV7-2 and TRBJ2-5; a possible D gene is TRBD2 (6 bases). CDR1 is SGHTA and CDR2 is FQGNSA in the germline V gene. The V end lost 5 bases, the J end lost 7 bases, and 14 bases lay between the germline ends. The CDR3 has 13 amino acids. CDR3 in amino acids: CASSIYGGGTQYF. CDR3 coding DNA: TGTGCCAGCAGCATTTATGGGGGAGGGACCCAGTACTTC.

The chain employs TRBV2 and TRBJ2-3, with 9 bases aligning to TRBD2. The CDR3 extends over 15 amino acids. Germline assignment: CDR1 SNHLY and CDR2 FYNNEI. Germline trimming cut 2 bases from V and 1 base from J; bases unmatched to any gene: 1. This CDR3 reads CASSEIAGGTDTQYF. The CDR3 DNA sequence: TGTGCCAGCAGTGAAATAGCGGGAGGCACAGATACGCAGTATTTT.

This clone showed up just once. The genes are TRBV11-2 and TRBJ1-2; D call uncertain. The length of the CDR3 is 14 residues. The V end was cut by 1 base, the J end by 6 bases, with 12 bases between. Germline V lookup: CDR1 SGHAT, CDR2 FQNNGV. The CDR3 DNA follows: TGTGCCAGCAGCTTAGCCCCGGATCGGGATGGCTACACCTTC. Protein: CASSLAPDRDGYTF.

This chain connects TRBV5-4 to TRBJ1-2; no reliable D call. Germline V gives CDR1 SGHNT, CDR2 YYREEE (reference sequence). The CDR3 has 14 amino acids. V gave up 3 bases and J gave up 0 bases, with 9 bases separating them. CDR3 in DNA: TGTGCCAGCAGCTCGCAACAGACTAACTATGGCTACACCTTC. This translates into CASSSQQTNYGYTF.

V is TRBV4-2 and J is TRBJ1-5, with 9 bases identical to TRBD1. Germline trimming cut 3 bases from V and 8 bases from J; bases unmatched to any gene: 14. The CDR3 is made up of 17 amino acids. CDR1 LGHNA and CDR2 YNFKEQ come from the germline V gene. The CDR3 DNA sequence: TGTGCCAGCAGCCAGGAGACAATTGGACAGGGGAGGGAGCCCCAGCATTTT. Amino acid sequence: CASSQETIGQGREPQHF.

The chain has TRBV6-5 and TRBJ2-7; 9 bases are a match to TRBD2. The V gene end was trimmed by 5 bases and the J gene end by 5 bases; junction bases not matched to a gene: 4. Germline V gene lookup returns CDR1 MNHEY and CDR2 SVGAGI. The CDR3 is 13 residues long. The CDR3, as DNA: TGTGCCAGCAGTAGGCGGGAGGGCGACGAGCAGTACTTC. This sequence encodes CASSRREGDEQYF.

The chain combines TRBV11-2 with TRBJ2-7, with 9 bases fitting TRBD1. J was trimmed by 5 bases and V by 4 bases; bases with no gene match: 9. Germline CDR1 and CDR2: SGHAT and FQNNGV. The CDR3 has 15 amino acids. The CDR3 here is CASSSRRGTGNEQYF. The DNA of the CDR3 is TGTGCCAGCAGCTCCAGACGCGGGACAGGGAACGAGCAGTACTTC.

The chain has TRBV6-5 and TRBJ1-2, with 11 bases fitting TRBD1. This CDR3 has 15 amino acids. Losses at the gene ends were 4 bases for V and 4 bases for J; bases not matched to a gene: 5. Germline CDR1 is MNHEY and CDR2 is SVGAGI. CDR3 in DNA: TGTGCCAGCAGTTCCCGGACAGGGGGCTTCTATGGCTACACCTTC. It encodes CASSSRTGGFYGYTF.

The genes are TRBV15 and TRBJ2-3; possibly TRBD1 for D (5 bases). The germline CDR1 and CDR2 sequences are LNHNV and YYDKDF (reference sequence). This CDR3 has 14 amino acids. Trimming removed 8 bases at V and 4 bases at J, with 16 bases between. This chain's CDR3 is CATATGPPPDTQYF. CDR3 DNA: TGTGCCACCGCAACAGGTCCTCCCCCAGATACGCAGTATTTT.